This T cell receptor beta chain was sequenced in a study of T cells in Graves' hyperthyroidism and ophthalmopathy. RNA transcripts served as the template for amplifying TCR beta CDR3 regions. The HTBI primer set served for first-round RT-PCR of the TCR CDR3. TCRdb used MiXCR to reprocess the multiplex PCR reads, holding one entry per CDR3 protein. Of a few hundred thousand distinct CDR3 sequences in the sample, around 43% were seen once. The CDR3 spans 12 residues. The V end lost 3 bases, the J end lost 4 bases, and 1 base lay between the germline ends. Germline-derived CDR1 and CDR2 are SGHVS and FNYEAQ. Study-wide results and caveats: Ophthalmopathy was predicted by the model a median of about 6.5 months ahead of onset. Ophthalmopathy and stable hyperthyroidism were separated by a 13 V-J model. Most thyroid clonotypes with frequency above 0.001 were detected in blood.

On this clonotype: The antigen remains undetermined. In this CDR3 the conserved last residue, phenylalanine or tryptophan, is missing, so a read error is likely.

The V call is TRBV7-6, the J call TRBJ2-6; no firm D call. The origin of this receptor is an adult woman with Graves' disease, either hyperthyroidism or ophthalmopathy (not recorded which). The sample taken for sequencing was peripheral blood or thyroid tissue (not recorded which). The CDR3 is CASSFGANVLTY. CDR3 DNA sequence: TGTGCCAGCAGCTTCGGGGCCAACGTCCTGACTTAC.